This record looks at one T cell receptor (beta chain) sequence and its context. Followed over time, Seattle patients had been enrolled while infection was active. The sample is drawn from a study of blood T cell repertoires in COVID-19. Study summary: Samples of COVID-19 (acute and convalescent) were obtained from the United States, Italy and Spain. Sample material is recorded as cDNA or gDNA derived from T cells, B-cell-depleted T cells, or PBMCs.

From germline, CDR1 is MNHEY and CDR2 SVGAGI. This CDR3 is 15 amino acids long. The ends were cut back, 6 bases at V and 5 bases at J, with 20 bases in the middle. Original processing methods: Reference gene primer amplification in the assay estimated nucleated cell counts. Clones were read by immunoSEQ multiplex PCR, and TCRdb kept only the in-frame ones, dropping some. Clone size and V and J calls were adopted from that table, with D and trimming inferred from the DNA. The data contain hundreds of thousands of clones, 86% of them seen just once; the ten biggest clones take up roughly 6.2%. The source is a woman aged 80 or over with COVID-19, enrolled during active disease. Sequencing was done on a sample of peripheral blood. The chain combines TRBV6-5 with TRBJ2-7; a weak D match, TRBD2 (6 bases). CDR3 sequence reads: CASSLTRAGFNEQYF. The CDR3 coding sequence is TGTGCCAGCAGCCTCACCCGGGCGGGATTCAACGAGCAGTACTTC.